This T cell receptor (beta chain) was sequenced during a study of spatial heterogeneity in lung cancer. In the study overall: Raw-read counts averaged over ten per unique TCR and UMI combination.

Individual TCR cDNA molecules each bore their own unique molecular identifier. TCRdb re-called the 5' RACE reads with MiXCR, one entry per CDR3 protein. The table has approximately 7,000 distinct CDR3 sequences, 4.5% to 7% seen once; the top ten hold approximately 10%. Time point specified: sample taken at primary tumor resection. Whole RNA from tumor, nontumor lung or frozen PBMC was sequenced unsorted. In this sample, this clonotype turned up many times. A library prepared for alpha chains yielded this beta chain as an off-target read; its size is of little meaning. The CDR3 extends over 12 amino acids. CDR1 and CDR2 from the germline V gene are DFQATT and SNEGSKA (reference sequence). Trimming shortened V by 7 bases and J by 7 bases, and 11 bases separated the two germline ends.

The input for sequencing was normal lung tissue next to the tumor, taken at surgery. V usage is TRBV20-1 and J usage is TRBJ1-6, with a weak D call TRBD1 (6 bases). The TCR was taken from a female donor with early-stage non-small cell lung cancer. CDR3: CSVGQRNSPLHF. The CDR3 nucleotides read TGCAGTGTAGGACAGAGAAATTCACCCCTCCACTTT.